The present T cell receptor (beta chain) was sequenced within a study of cytomegalovirus exposure and HLA in healthy donors (dated by TCRdb to about 2017). Broadly, across the study: An earlier analysis of 550 to 700 of the donors reported about 290 Gb of sequence data and more than 90 million unique TCR beta sequences from about 179 million T cells. An early release that covered about 600 HLA-typed donors contained about 300 gigabases of sequencing data and around 80 million unique TCR sequences. The genetic ancestry cluster associated with self-reported Caucasian donors included 80% to 90% of the 300 to 450 genotyped donors. The study aimed to test whether signatures of past pathogen exposure could be identified by cataloging public T cell receptors. The study profiled the T cell repertoires of 500 to 800 subjects by immunosequencing and related them to cytomegalovirus serostatus. Besides the first cohort of roughly 640 subjects, a separate validation cohort made up of 95 to 150 different subjects was used. The study combined high-throughput TCR immunosequencing, statistical association of individual TCRs with disease status, and machine learning to predict cytomegalovirus infection status. To study patterns of TCR occurrence, a later analysis re-analyzed previously published TCR beta repertoires from more than 550 donors and added high-resolution HLA genotyping. In the later analysis, no new phenotypic data were used to find candidate immune exposures; instead, reliance was placed on TCR beta sequences and their occurrence across donors. An earlier analysis of a few hundred of the donors applied high-throughput TCR beta sequencing to assess whether each TCR beta V gene segment acted as functional or pseudogenic. Donor age, sex, ethnicity and CMV serostatus were compiled alongside the repertoire data. A later genetic analysis used genome-wide SNP genotypes for about 65% of the 666 donors, treating that subset as a discovery cohort. Every repertoire in the discovery cohort had been generated on one and the same sequencing platform. HLA typing included class I and class II loci at four-digit resolution. The number of typed donors differed by locus: about 620-640 for A, B, C, DRB1 and DQB1; some 500 for DQA1; some 590 for DPA1; and 450 to 480 for DPB1. Because of strong linkage in the cohort, roughly five DR-DQ haplotypes were treated as single units for association and clustering. Among roughly 370 genotyped donors of the cohort, an average of approximately 230,000 unique TCR beta nucleotide sequences were sequenced per donor, around 20% of them non-productive.

The cohort comprised more than 550 healthy bone marrow donors. Cohort members were all nominally healthy when sampled, although unrecorded immune exposures were likely present. The donor was CMV seropositive and belonged to the group of over 250 seropositive cohort members. Each donor provided a peripheral blood sample, and peripheral blood mononuclear cells were used for TCR beta sequencing. Genomic DNA was extracted from the blood cell samples with the Qiagen DNeasy Blood Extraction Kit. For this clone: Its cognate antigen has yet to be identified. No much larger clonotype is one base removed from it; base qualities were not supplied.

Study-wide conclusions, independent of this receptor: Most CMV-associated TCR beta chains appeared to be HLA-restricted in a later analysis, and the HLA associations seemed to be driven largely by CMV exposure. Linkage disequilibrium might explain the correlated functional status among segregating V segments, but an unknown experimental factor could not be excluded. At a false discovery rate of 0.05, a later analysis linked approximately 18,000 TCR beta sequences to specific HLA alleles. When HLA alleles, especially DR and DQ, strongly co-occurred, attributing TCR associations to individual alleles was difficult. V-gene and J-gene trimming of TCR beta chains was associated with a missense DCLRE1C variant in a later genetic analysis, and the association was replicated in an independent cohort. Most TCR sequences were observed very rarely across donors, whereas some public TCRs were present in many individuals. The study gave a list of 150 to 200 TCR beta chains associated with cytomegalovirus. In a later analysis, HLA-associated TCR beta chains showed more clonal expansion and lower generation probabilities than non-associated chains that were equally common. Because HLA typing was missing for some donors at each locus, association tests included only the typed subset. A later genetic analysis reported fewer N-insertions in productive TCRs among donors in an Asian-associated ancestry cluster than the roughly 620-donor mean. A later analysis reported that several top co-occurrence clusters appeared linked to parvovirus B19, influenza, CMV and Epstein-Barr virus. Roughly uniform sequencing depth across donors was assumed in presence/absence analyses, although this assumption may not hold. A further reported finding was that TCR beta sequences accurately predicted the HLA-A and HLA-B alleles for most subjects in the first cohort. A cluster of highly shared sequence variants was judged likely to be a technical artifact of the sequencing pipeline. Broadly in line with IMGT annotations, most TCR beta V segments showed up in productive rearrangements about 87% or about 30% of the time in an earlier analysis of approximately 600 of the donors. According to the authors, the approach could potentially be generalized to other disease states and immunological phenotypes. The only immune exposure information available for the cohort was CMV serostatus. The classifier was reported to diagnose cytomegalovirus status with high specificity and sensitivity in both the original and validation cohorts. In a later analysis, TCR association rates were found to vary across HLA loci, with the most associated TCRs seen for DRB1 alleles and the fewest for HLA-C alleles. In vitro tests confirmed that a few of the cytomegalovirus-associated TCR beta chains recognize cytomegalovirus antigens. This cohort had only TCR beta chains sequenced, and the lack of alpha or paired-chain data limited which features could be detected. Because counts were too low, about 15 rarely observed V segments, including chromosome 9 orphons, were left out of the earlier analysis of some 640 of the donors.

Libraries were constructed by the immunoSEQ multiplex PCR assay. The multiplex PCR relied on a mix of 60 forward primers for TCR Vbeta segments and 13 reverse primers for TCR Jbeta segments. The CDR3 region of rearranged TCR beta genes was amplified from genomic DNA with a multiplex PCR assay. On the Illumina HiSeq System, the amplified TCR beta libraries were sequenced as 87-base-pair reads. Turning to the authors' computational methods: In a later analysis, some 80 million unique TCR beta chains were counted across the roughly 670 repertoires, and roughly 10 million of these chains were shared by at least two donors. Raw reads were error-corrected and collapsed into unique sequences by a nearest-neighbor algorithm in which closely related sequences were merged to remove PCR and sequencing errors. V, D and J gene segments were assigned by aligning CDR3 sequences to IMGT reference sequences. For a sequence to be retained, a match of at least six nucleotides to both a V gene segment and a J gene segment was required. A rearrangement was called productive if the CDR3 had no stop codons and remained in frame with V and J, and every other rearrangement was called non-productive. CDR3 was defined by IMGT convention, running from the second conserved V-encoded cysteine to the conserved J-encoded phenylalanine. The earlier analysis of about 500 of the donors excluded sequences that lacked an unambiguous match to a single V gene segment. In an earlier analysis of 450 to 750 of the donors, a V segment was called functional when productive rearrangements were above 56.7%, and segregating when the standard deviation between donors exceeded 5%. A statistical classification framework was developed to diagnose cytomegalovirus status using the catalog of TCR beta chain sequences. In a later analysis, V and J genes were assigned by comparing TCR nucleotide sequences against IMGT/GENE-DB human TR gene sequences. Using the TCRdist pipeline, a later analysis assigned CDR3 sequences along with most-parsimonious VDJ recombination scenarios. In a later analysis, every TCR beta chain was defined by the combination of its CDR3 amino acid sequence and its V-gene family, and reads without a unique V-gene family were dropped. To address suspected cross-contamination and a sequencing artifact, a later analysis removed approximately 590 highly shared, low-generation-probability nucleotide sequences. A later analysis calculated a clonal expansion index for each public chain from normalized within-repertoire ranks of inferred template counts. Generation probabilities in a later analysis came from a VDJ recombination model fitted to out-of-frame rearrangements, and those results were checked against IGoR. In a later analysis, hypergeometric tests were used to score TCR-TCR, TCR-HLA and TCR-CMV co-occurrence, with a repertoire-size bias correction applied to TCR pairs. In a later analysis, false discovery rates were estimated by permuting HLA or CMV assignments 20 times. In a later analysis, co-occurring TCRs were grouped using DBSCAN, and TCRdist sequence similarity was added for clustering within HLA-allele-positive subsets. For co-occurrence clustering, repertoires with fewer than 30,000 or more than 120,000 public chains were excluded, along with 4 to 6 repertoires with anomalous nucleotide sharing. Sourced from immuneACCESS, this table was stored by TCRdb with only in-frame sequences that have V and J called. A share of the clones is absent; for the studies checked, an unresolved V gene accounts for under half, and the remainder has no known explanation. D and trimming come from the DNA, and the V and J calls and clone size come from that table. Recorded for this sample are roughly 180,000 clones; around 80% of them occurred a single time. The ten largest clones add up to less than 1.5% of the sample.

The sample comprised PBMCs. The clonotype comes from a woman in her twenties or thirties in good health and CMV-seropositive.

At the DNA level, the sequence is TGTGCCAGCAGTTCTAGCGGGAGGGCCAAAGATGAGCAGTTCTTC. Its protein is CASSSSGRAKDEQFF. The chain was built from TRBV28 and TRBJ2-1, and 12 bases in between align with TRBD2. The germline V gene yields MDHEN for CDR1 and SYDVKM for CDR2. V and J are trimmed by 4 bases and 8 bases, and the gene matches miss 6 bases of the junction. The CDR3, cysteine through phenylalanine, is 15 amino acids long. Only the CDR3 region is kept as DNA, spanning 45 bases read in frame from base 1. Full variable domain (CDR3 extended with the reference TRBV28 and TRBJ2-1 proteins): DVKVTQSSRYLVKRTGEKVFLECVQDMDHENMFWYRQDPGLGLRLIYFSYDVKMKEKGDIPEGYSVSREKKERFSLILESASTNQTSMYLCASSSSGRAKDEQFFGPGTRLTVL.